This is a list of T cell receptor beta chains from one sample in a study of blood T cell repertoires in COVID-19. Method: immunoSEQ multiplex PCR; TCRdb's copy keeps in-frame clones and lacks some. The data show around 110,000 clones, about 80% seen once. The sample taken for sequencing was peripheral blood. Every receptor here comes from a man between 70 and 80 years old with active or convalescent COVID-19. The CDR3 runs from the conserved cysteine through the conserved F or W. The D gene is left open where the match is weak. Expanded clones get a size class; other rows say once, few or many, or leave the size out.

TRBJ2-7,.,TRBD2,TRBV10-3,TGTGCCAATAGCGGGAGGGGTTACGAGCAGTACTTC,CANSGRGYEQYF
TRBJ2-5,.,.,TRBV7-2,TGTGCCAGCAGCTTAGCGGGAGCTTCGGGGGAGACCCAGTACTTC,CASSLAGASGETQYF
TRBJ2-3,.,TRBD2,TRBV7-2,TGTGCCAGCAGCTTAGGGACTAGCGGGGGGGCTACGCAGTATTTT,CASSLGTSGGATQYF
TRBJ1-4,.,TRBD1,TRBV29-1,TGCAGCGCCAAACAGGGGGCAACTAATGAAAAACTGTTTTTT,CSAKQGATNEKLFF
TRBJ1-1,once,.,TRBV5-6,TGTGCCAGCAGAACAACAGAGAACACTGAAGCTTTCTTT,CASRTTENTEAFF
TRBJ2-1,once,.,TRBV19,TGTGCCAGTAGTCCGCGCACCCCTGGTGGCAATGAGCAGTTCTTC,CASSPRTPGGNEQFF
TRBJ1-2,.,TRBD1,TRBV6-5,TGTGCCAGCAGCCACAGGGGAATAGGCGATGGCTACACCTTC,CASSHRGIGDGYTF
TRBJ1-1,.,TRBD1,TRBV19,TGTGCCAGTAGTATTGGGGACAGGCTTAACACTGAAGCTTTCTTT,CASSIGDRLNTEAFF
TRBJ1-1,.,TRBD1,TRBV10-1,TGCGCCAGCACGGGGTCCTCAGGGGGCGGGTTTTGGGACACTGAAGCTTTCTTT,CASTGSSGGGFWDTEAFF
TRBJ1-5,.,.,TRBV4-3,TGCGCCAGCAGCCAAGACAGGGCGCCTCAGCCCCAGCATTTT,CASSQDRAPQPQHF
TRBJ1-3,few,.,TRBV30,TGTGCCTGGAGCCTACAGCTCTCTGGAAACACCATATATTTT,CAWSLQLSGNTIYF
TRBJ2-3,once,TRBD2,TRBV12-5,TGTGCTAGCTCCGGGACTATAGGACGGGGCACAGATACGCAGTATTTT,CASSGTIGRGTDTQYF
TRBJ1-3,.,TRBD1,TRBV4-1,TGCGCCAGCAGCCAAGATTTGTCAGGGGGCTTTGGAAACACCATATATTTT,CASSQDLSGGFGNTIYF
TRBJ1-6,.,.,TRBV5-8,TGTGCCAGCAGCTTGGAGGTTGGGGGGGGAAAGAATTCACCCCTCCACTTT,CASSLEVGGGKNSPLHF
TRBJ2-5,.,.,TRBV7-6,TGTGCCAGCAGCTACCAGGAGACCCAGTACTTC,CASSYQETQYF
TRBJ1-5,.,.,TRBV30,TGTGCCTGGAGTTTACCGGGGGATCAGCCCCAGCATTTT,CAWSLPGDQPQHF
TRBJ1-1,.,TRBD1,TRBV28,TGTGCCAGCAGGTCACAGGGGGACACTGAAGCTTTCTTT,CASRSQGDTEAFF
TRBJ2-1,few,TRBD2,TRBV11-3,TGTGCCAGCAGCTTAGTAAGACTAGCGGGGGGGTACAATGAGCAGTTCTTC,CASSLVRLAGGYNEQFF
TRBJ2-7,.,.,TRBV24-1,TGTGCCACCAGTGTCGGCGGTACCAGCTCCTACGAGCAGTACTTC,CATSVGGTSSYEQYF
TRBJ1-5,.,.,TRBV6-1,TGTGCCAGCAGTGAAGCGCCGAGGAATCAGCCCCAGCATTTT,CASSEAPRNQPQHF
TRBJ1-6,.,.,TRBV4-3,TGCGCCAGCAGCCAAGAGGCGGCCAGAGGGAATTCACCCCTCCACTTT,CASSQEAARGNSPLHF
TRBJ1-2,.,TRBD1,TRBV5-1,TGCGCCAGCAGCCAAAAGACAGGGAACTATGGCTACACCTTC,CASSQKTGNYGYTF
TRBJ2-3,once,TRBD1,TRBV6-5,TGTGCCAGCAGCAAAGACAGGGGTAGCACAGATACGCAGTATTTT,CASSKDRGSTDTQYF
TRBJ1-1,once,TRBD1,TRBV7-2,TGTGCCAGCAGCCTAGTGGTCGACAGGGCAGCTTTCTTT,CASSLVVDRAAFF
TRBJ2-7,.,.,TRBV5-1,TGCGCCAGCAGCTTAACAGGGAATCGGTACGAGCAGTACTTC,CASSLTGNRYEQYF
TRBJ1-2,few,TRBD1,TRBV10-3,TGTGCCATCAGTGATAATGGACAGGGATCTAACTATGGCTACACCTTC,CAISDNGQGSNYGYTF
TRBJ2-3,.,.,TRBV6-6,TGTGCCAGCACCCAGGGGCTCCTCACAGATACGCAGTATTTT,CASTQGLLTDTQYF
TRBJ1-6,few,.,TRBV19,TGTGCCAGTAGCCTCAGCGGACAGAATAATTCACCCCTCCACTTT,CASSLSGQNNSPLHF
TRBJ1-1,.,TRBD1,TRBV6-2/TRBV6-3,TGTGCCAGCAGTCGTCAGACAGGGTGGAACACTGAAGCTTTCTTT,CASSRQTGWNTEAFF
TRBJ2-7,.,.,TRBV12-5,TGTGCTAGTGGCGAGGAATCCTGGGAGCAGTACTTC,CASGEESWEQYF
TRBJ1-1,.,TRBD1,TRBV18,TGTGCCAGCTCACATTCCGACGACAGGGGCGCTAAAGCTTTCTTT,CASSHSDDRGAKAFF
TRBJ2-3,.,.,TRBV21-1,TGTGCCAGCAGCCCCCGTGTCTCTAGCACAGATACGCAGTATTTT,CASSPRVSSTDTQYF
TRBJ1-2,few,.,TRBV15,TGTGCCACCAGCAGAGTGACCGGGGACTACACCTTC,CATSRVTGDYTF
TRBJ2-7,.,.,TRBV28,TGTGCCAGCAGTTTATGGACAGGAAAATACGAGCAGTACTTC,CASSLWTGKYEQYF
TRBJ1-5,.,.,TRBV2,TGTGCCAGCAGTGCCCATGGAGATAATCAGCCCCAGCATTTT,CASSAHGDNQPQHF
TRBJ2-7,.,TRBD2,TRBV2,TGTGCCAGCAGTTCCATTTTAAAGGGGAGCGGGAGCGAATACGAGCAGTACTTC,CASSSILKGSGSEYEQYF
TRBJ1-6,.,TRBD1,TRBV12-5,TGTGCTAGTGGTTTGGGACAGGGCCCTTCACCCCTCCACTTT,CASGLGQGPSPLHF
TRBJ1-6,.,.,TRBV7-9,TGTGCCAGCAGCTTCGAAACTTTTACGAGCTCCTATAATTCACCCCTCCACTTT,CASSFETFTSSYNSPLHF
TRBJ2-1,.,TRBD1,TRBV6-2/TRBV6-3,TGTGCCAGCAGTATGACCGGGACAGGGGGCTACAATGAGCAGTTCTTC,CASSMTGTGGYNEQFF
TRBJ2-6,.,TRBD1,TRBV5-1,TGCGCCAGCAGCTTGGTGGGGACAGGGAGCTCTGGGGCCAACGTCCTGACTTTC,CASSLVGTGSSGANVLTF
TRBJ2-3,.,TRBD1,TRBV3-1/TRBV3-2,TGTGCCAGCAGTCTTGGGACAGGGGGCTATGCAGATACGCAGTATTTT,CASSLGTGGYADTQYF
TRBJ1-1,few,.,TRBV19,TGTGCCAGCTCTAAGTGGAGGAACACTGAAGCTTTCTTT,CASSKWRNTEAFF
TRBJ2-7,.,TRBD2,TRBV7-2,TGTGCCAGCAGCTTAGGACTAGCGGTTTACTACGAGCAGTACTTC,CASSLGLAVYYEQYF
TRBJ2-1,few,TRBD2,TRBV10-3,TGTGCCATCAGTGCGAGCGGGGGTTCCTACAATGAGCAGTTCTTC,CAISASGGSYNEQFF
TRBJ1-1,once,TRBD1,TRBV5-4,TGTGCCAGCAGCTTGAGTCCGGACAGGTCTTCCGTCGTGTGGGCTTTCTTT,CASSLSPDRSSVVWAFF
TRBJ2-7,.,TRBD1,TRBV4-2,TGTGCCAGCAGCCAGGGACAGGGGGATTACGAGCAGTACTTC,CASSQGQGDYEQYF
TRBJ2-3,.,TRBD2,TRBV5-6,TGTGCCAGCAGAGGATGGGTGTCGGGAGGGGATACGCAGTATTTT,CASRGWVSGGDTQYF
TRBJ2-3,.,TRBD2,TRBV19,TGTGCCAGTAGTATAGGACTAGCGGCTAGCACAGATACGCAGTATTTT,CASSIGLAASTDTQYF
TRBJ1-2,.,.,TRBV19,TGTGCCAGTAGTATAGCTTCAGGTTCTAACTATGGCTACACCTTC,CASSIASGSNYGYTF
TRBJ1-4,.,.,TRBV6-5,TGTGCCAGCAGTTACTCTGGCAGGGATGCTGAAAAACTGTTTTTT,CASSYSGRDAEKLFF